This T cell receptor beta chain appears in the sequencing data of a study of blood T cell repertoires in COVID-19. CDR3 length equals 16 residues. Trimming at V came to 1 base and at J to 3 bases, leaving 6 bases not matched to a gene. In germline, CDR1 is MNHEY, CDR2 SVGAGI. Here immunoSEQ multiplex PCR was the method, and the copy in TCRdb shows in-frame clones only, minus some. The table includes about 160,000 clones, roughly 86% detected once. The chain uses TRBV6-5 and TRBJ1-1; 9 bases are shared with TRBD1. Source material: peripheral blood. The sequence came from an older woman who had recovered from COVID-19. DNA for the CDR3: TGTGCCAGCAGTTACTACGGGACAGGGTCGGACACTGAAGCTTTCTTT. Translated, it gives CASSYYGTGSDTEAFF.